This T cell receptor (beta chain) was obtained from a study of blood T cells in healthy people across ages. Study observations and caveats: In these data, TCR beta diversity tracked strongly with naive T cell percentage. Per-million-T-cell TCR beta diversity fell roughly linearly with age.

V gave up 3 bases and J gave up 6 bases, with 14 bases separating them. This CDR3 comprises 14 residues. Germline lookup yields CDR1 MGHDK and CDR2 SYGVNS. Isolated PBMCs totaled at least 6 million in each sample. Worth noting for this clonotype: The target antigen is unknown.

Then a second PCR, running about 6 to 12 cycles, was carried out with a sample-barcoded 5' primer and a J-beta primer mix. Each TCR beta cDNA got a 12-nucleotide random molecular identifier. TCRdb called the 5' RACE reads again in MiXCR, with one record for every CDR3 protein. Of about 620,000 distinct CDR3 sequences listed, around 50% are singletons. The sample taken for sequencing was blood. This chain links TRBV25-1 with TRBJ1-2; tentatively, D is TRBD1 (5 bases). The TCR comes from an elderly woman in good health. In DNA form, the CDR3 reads TGTGCCAGCAGTGATTTCGGGGGGTTGGATGGCTACACCTTC. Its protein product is CASSDFGGLDGYTF.